The source of this T cell receptor (beta chain) is a study of resident and recirculating memory T cells in vitiligo. Across the study: Samples were epidermis from two lesional and two nonlesional sites, plus PBMCs. Study-level points and caveats: Vitiligo lesions lacked a unique dominant clone, and clonality varied.

On this clone itself: The antigen remains unidentified.

The CDR3 contains 15 residues. Between the trimmed V and J ends, which lost 1 base and 1 base, there was a span of 11 bases. Germline CDR1 is KGHSH and CDR2 is LQKENI. Patients had received no treatment within the previous three months. Measured with immunoSEQ multiplex PCR; TCRdb has only the in-frame clones, and not every one. The table has 72,000 or so clones, 92% seen once; the top ten hold approximately 5.4%. The sequence was collected from a male donor with vitiligo. This sequence joins TRBV18 and TRBJ2-7; D is possibly TRBD1 (6 bases). The sequencing input was blood. In DNA, the CDR3 is TGTGCCAGCTCACCACTGGACAGCAGTTCCTACGAGCAGTACTTC. Amino acid sequence: CASSPLDSSSYEQYF.